Detailed here is one T cell receptor beta chain. The data are from a study of blood T cell repertoires in COVID-19. Turning to the study itself: Sites across the United States, Italy and Spain contributed samples from acute and convalescent COVID-19. T cells, B-cell-depleted T cells, or PBMCs provided the cDNA or gDNA that served as material.

The CDR3 has 13 amino acids. Germline-derived CDR1 and CDR2 are SGHTA and FQGTGA. Trimming cost V 1 base and J 4 bases, with 5 bases left between them. In the original processing: Amplification from reference gene primers served as the basis for estimated nucleated cell counts. Generated by immunoSEQ multiplex PCR, the TCRdb table keeps only in-frame clones and is missing some. V, J and clone size are those of that table, while D and trimming were read from the DNA. Among roughly 89,000 clones listed, 75% to 85% were seen once. V is TRBV7-3 and J is TRBJ1-5; unclear D gene. The clonotype originates from a woman in her 70s with acute or convalescent COVID-19. Sequences were obtained from peripheral blood. The DNA for the CDR3 is TGTGCCAGCAGCTTAAGGAGGAATCAGCCCCAGCATTTT. Amino acids: CASSLRRNQPQHF.